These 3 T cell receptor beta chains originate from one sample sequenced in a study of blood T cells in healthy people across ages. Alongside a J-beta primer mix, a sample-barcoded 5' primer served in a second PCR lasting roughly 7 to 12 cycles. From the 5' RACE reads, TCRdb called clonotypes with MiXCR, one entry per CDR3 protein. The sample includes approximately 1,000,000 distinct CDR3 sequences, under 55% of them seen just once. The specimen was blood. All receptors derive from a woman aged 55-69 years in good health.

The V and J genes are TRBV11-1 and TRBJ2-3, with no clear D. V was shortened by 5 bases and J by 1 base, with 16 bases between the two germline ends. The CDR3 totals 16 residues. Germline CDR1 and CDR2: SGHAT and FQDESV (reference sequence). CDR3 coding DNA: TGTGCCAGCAGCCCCAATGTCCGGTTAGGCACAGATACGCAGTATTTT. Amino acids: CASSPNVRLGTDTQYF.

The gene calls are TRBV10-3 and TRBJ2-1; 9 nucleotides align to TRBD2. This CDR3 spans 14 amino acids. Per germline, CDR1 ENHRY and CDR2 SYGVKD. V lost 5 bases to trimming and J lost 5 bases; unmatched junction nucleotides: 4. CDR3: CAISLAGSHNEQFF. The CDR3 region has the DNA TGTGCCATCAGTCTAGCGGGAAGCCACAATGAGCAGTTCTTC.

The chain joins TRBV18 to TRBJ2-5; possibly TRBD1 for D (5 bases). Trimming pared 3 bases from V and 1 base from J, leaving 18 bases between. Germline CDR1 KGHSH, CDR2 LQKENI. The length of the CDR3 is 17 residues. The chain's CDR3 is CASSPGSFDRAQETQYF. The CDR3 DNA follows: TGTGCCAGCTCACCGGGATCCTTCGACAGAGCCCAAGAGACCCAGTACTTC.